One and the same sample provided the 21 T cell receptor beta chains below, sequenced in a study of blood T cell repertoires in COVID-19. This table comes from immunoSEQ multiplex PCR, and its TCRdb copy is limited to in-frame clones, with some not included. This sample carries hundreds of thousands of clones, about 89% of them seen once, and the ten largest clones take roughly 4.3%. The sequencing input was peripheral blood. The receptors stem from a woman in her 30s with acute or convalescent COVID-19.

The CDR3 spells CASSQGTSDYNEQFF. As DNA, the CDR3 is TGTGCCAGCAGCCAAGGGACTAGCGACTACAATGAGCAGTTCTTC. The V gene is TRBV5-6, the J gene TRBJ2-1, with TRBD2 identical over 10 bases. Germline assignment: CDR1 SGHDT and CDR2 YYEEEE. Germline trimming cut 4 bases from V and 3 bases from J; bases unmatched to any gene: 4. The CDR3 runs 15 residues.

The rearrangement links TRBV6-1 to TRBJ1-2; possible D gene TRBD1, 6 bases. The CDR3 is 13 residues long. The V gene lost 3 bases and the J gene lost 9 bases, with 14 bases spanning the gap. Looked up from germline, CDR1 is MNHNS and CDR2 is SASEGT. CDR3: CASSDWQGYSYTF. The CDR3, as DNA: TGTGCCAGCAGTGATTGGCAGGGGTATAGCTACACCTTC.

The chain uses TRBV7-3 and TRBJ2-1; the D gene is possibly TRBD2 (6 bases). There are 15 residues in the CDR3. Germline V gene lookup returns CDR1 SGHTA and CDR2 FQGTGA. V lost 4 bases and J lost 3, with 13 bases in between. As DNA, the CDR3 is TGTGCCAGCAGCTCCAGCCCGGGACTCTACAATGAGCAGTTCTTC. Translating gives CASSSSPGLYNEQFF.

The count of this clone is one. The CDR3 is CASSPGTSSYEQYF. In DNA form, the CDR3 reads TGTGCCAGCTCACCCGGGACTAGCTCATACGAGCAGTACTTC. This chain joins TRBV18 and TRBJ2-7, with 9 bases aligning to TRBD2. With V trimmed by 3 bases and J by 4 bases, 4 bases remained unmatched. Per the germline V gene, CDR1 is KGHSH and CDR2 is LQKENI. CDR3 length equals 14 residues.

This chain links TRBV9 with TRBJ1-4, with a weak D call TRBD1 (5 bases). V gave up 4 bases and J gave up 8 bases, with 12 bases separating them. Germline V gene data show CDR1 as SGDLS and CDR2 as YYNGEE. The CDR3 consists of 13 residues. The chain's CDR3 is CASSSTKGEKLFF. The CDR3 DNA is TGTGCCAGCAGCTCCACCAAGGGGGAAAAACTGTTTTTT.

The V call is TRBV6-5, the J call TRBJ1-5; D is possibly TRBD1 (6 bases). Germline V CDR1 and CDR2: MNHEY, SVGAGI. The V end lost 6 bases, the J end lost 5 bases, and 14 bases lay between the germline ends. This CDR3 has 14 amino acids. DNA for the CDR3: TGTGCCAGCAGCCGTACAGGGTCGGATCAGCCCCAGCATTTT. This codes for CASSRTGSDQPQHF.

This chain uses TRBV5-6 with TRBJ2-7, with 11 bases identical to TRBD1. Germline V gene sequence: CDR1 SGHDT, CDR2 YYEEEE. The CDR3 length is 14 residues. Trimming cost V 3 bases and J 3 bases; bases outside gene matches: 2. CDR3 nucleotide sequence: TGTGCCAGCAGCTACGGGACAGGGGGCTACGAGCAGTACTTC. Translation: CASSYGTGGYEQYF.

This CDR3 is CASTQTGADQPQHF. CDR3 DNA: TGTGCCAGTACACAGACAGGCGCAGATCAGCCCCAGCATTTT. This chain connects TRBV19 to TRBJ1-5, with D perhaps TRBD1 (6 bases). The CDR3 sequence is 14 residues long. Germline CDR1 reads LNHDA; CDR2 reads SQIVND (reference sequence). V lost 7 bases, J lost 5 bases, and 15 bases lay in between.

This clone was recorded once. V gene TRBV7-3 combines with J gene TRBJ2-5; 8 bases agree with TRBD1. Trimming cost V 5 bases and J 5 bases; bases outside gene matches: 4. The CDR3 has 13 residues. Germline-derived CDR1 and CDR2 are SGHTA and FQGTGA. The CDR3 DNA is TGTGCCAGCAGCAAAAACAGGGGGGAGACCCAGTACTTC. Protein: CASSKNRGETQYF. Full variable domain (outside the CDR3, taken from reference TRBV7-3 and TRBJ2-5): GAGVSQTPSNKVTEKGKYVELRCDPISGHTALYWYRQSLGQGPEFLIYFQGTGAADDSGLPNDRFFAVRPEGSVSTLKIQRTERGDSAVYLCASSKNRGETQYFGPGTRLLVL.

The chain links TRBV18 to TRBJ2-1; weak D call: TRBD2 (6 bases). Germline-derived CDR1 and CDR2 are KGHSH and LQKENI. The germline V and J ends were trimmed by 3 bases and 6 bases, with 12 bases remaining between them. The CDR3 totals 14 residues. In DNA form, the CDR3 reads TGTGCCAGCTCACCTGGGCCCGGGGGCAATGAGCAGTTCTTC. It specifies CASSPGPGGNEQFF. Drawing the rest from reference TRBV18 and TRBJ2-1, the complete variable domain is NAGVMQNPRHLVRRRGQEARLRCSPMKGHSHVYWYRQLPEEGLKFMVYLQKENIIDESGMPKERFSAEFPKEGPSILRIQQVVRGDSAAYFCASSPGPGGNEQFFGPGTRLTVL.

The chain joins TRBV10-3 to TRBJ2-3; perhaps TRBD2 as D (5 bases). CDR1 and CDR2 from the germline V gene are ENHRY and SYGVKD. CDR3 length: 17 amino acids. V was shortened by 3 bases and J by 6 bases, with 22 bases between the two germline ends. The CDR3 sequence is CAISDPALEPRGDTQYF. CDR3 bases: TGTGCCATCAGTGACCCTGCTTTAGAGCCGCGAGGGGATACGCAGTATTTT.

This chain links TRBV4-1 with TRBJ1-2; a weak D match, TRBD1 (5 bases). V dropped 1 base and J dropped 3 bases, with 12 bases sitting between them. There are 15 residues in the CDR3. CDR1 and CDR2 from the germline V gene are MGHRA and YSYEKL. The CDR3 nucleotides read TGCGCCAGCAGCCAAGGGGGCGCAAGGGACTATGGCTACACCTTC. It codes for CASSQGGARDYGYTF.

This chain joins TRBV4-1 and TRBJ2-1; no firm D call. The germline V gene has CDR1 MGHRA and CDR2 YSYEKL. The CDR3 spans 13 residues. Trimming pared 3 bases from V and 5 bases from J, leaving 8 bases between. The CDR3 DNA reads as TGCGCCAGCAGCCAGTTCCCCAACAATGAGCAGTTCTTC. Protein sequence: CASSQFPNNEQFF.

This clone was seen only once. The chain couples TRBV21-1 to TRBJ1-1; the D segment call TRBD1 is taken from the table without a DNA check. TRBV21-1 is a recognized pseudogene. The CDR3 consists of 15 residues. CDR3 loop: CASSSQQGRNTEAFF. As DNA, the CDR3 is TGTGCCAGCAGCAGCCAACAGGGTAGAAATACTGAAGCTTTCTTT.

This clone was seen once. J is TRBJ2-3 and V is TRBV14, with TRBD1 identical over 11 bases. The CDR3 is made up of 17 amino acids. Germline V gene lookup returns CDR1 SGHDN and CDR2 FVKESK. V was pared by 4 bases and J by 6 bases, with 12 bases of the junction left unmatched. In DNA form, the CDR3 reads TGTGCCAGCAGCCGCCTGGACAGGGGGCTAGAAATGGATACGCAGTATTTT. Its protein is CASSRLDRGLEMDTQYF.

This rearrangement joins TRBV27 to TRBJ2-7; TRBD1 agrees at 9 bases. The CDR3 is 14 residues long. CDR1 and CDR2 from the germline V gene are MNHEY and SMNVEV (reference sequence). V dropped 6 bases and J dropped 4; count of bases not matched to a gene: 7. CDR3 protein: CASSSTGGGYEQYF. As DNA, the CDR3 is TGTGCCAGCAGCTCGACAGGGGGAGGGTACGAGCAGTACTTC.

Notes on this clone: Other DNA variants within this sample encode the same CDR3. CDR3 DNA: TGTGCCAGCAGCCAAGATCGGGGCTATGGCTACACCTTC. This encodes CASSQDRGYGYTF. V and J are TRBV3-1 (or the pseudogene TRBV3-2) and TRBJ1-2; D not resolved. From germline, CDR1 is LGHDT and CDR2 YNNKEL (reference sequence). The CDR3 consists of 13 residues. Between the trimmed V and J ends, which lost 0 bases and 4 bases, there was a span of 6 bases.

The chain is built from TRBV5-6 and TRBJ2-4, with 12 bases lining up with TRBD2. Germline lookup yields CDR1 SGHDT and CDR2 YYEEEE. V trimming: 5 bases; J trimming: 0 bases; junction bases outside the gene matches: 9. The CDR3 consists of 18 residues. CDR3 nucleotides: TGTGCCAGCAGGATCCGGACTAGCGGGGAGGAAGCCAAAAACATTCAGTACTTC. Its translation: CASRIRTSGEEAKNIQYF.

The chain carries TRBV6-1 and TRBJ1-1; 12 bases match TRBD1. This CDR3 contains 16 residues. Germline trimming cut 3 bases from V and 1 base from J; bases unmatched to any gene: 3. CDR1 is MNHNS and CDR2 is SASEGT in the germline V gene. DNA for the CDR3: TGTGCCAGCAGTGAGGGACAGGGGGCACCGAACACTGAAGCTTTCTTT. The encoded protein is CASSEGQGAPNTEAFF.

Comments on this clone: This sample includes further DNA sequences coding for the same CDR3. J is TRBJ2-7 and V is TRBV6-5; 8 bases are a match to TRBD1. The CDR3 runs to 14 residues. Germline loops: CDR1 MNHEY, CDR2 SVGAGI. V was pared by 2 bases and J by 2 bases, with 2 bases of the junction left unmatched. The CDR3 is CASSYGTGTYEQYF. The CDR3 DNA reads as TGTGCCAGCAGTTACGGGACAGGTACCTACGAGCAGTACTTC.

The rearrangement uses TRBV14 and TRBJ2-7; tentative D call: TRBD1 (5 bases). There are 12 residues in the CDR3. Germline lookup yields CDR1 SGHDN and CDR2 FVKESK. V lost 1 base, J lost 7 bases, and 8 bases lay in between. CDR3 in DNA: TGTGCCAGCAGCCAAGCCAAGGGGGAGCAGTACTTC. Its protein product is CASSQAKGEQYF.